The T cell receptor (beta chain) under discussion was sequenced for a study of OX40 agonist ivuxolimab in advanced cancers. General study results and limits: Antigen specificity remained undetermined for the expanded peripheral T cells. On average, CD8+ T cells showed a greater number of expanded clones than CD4+.

Sequencing used immunoSEQ multiplex PCR; TCRdb keeps in-frame clones, though not all of them. This table holds 70,000 to 80,000 clones, 94% found once. Details on this clone: The antigen is undetermined.

Trimming removed 5 bases from V and 1 base from J, with 15 bases in between. Germline V gene lookup returns CDR1 LNHDA and CDR2 SQIVND (reference sequence). This CDR3 is built from 16 residues. The TCR originated in an adult with an advanced solid tumor such as melanoma, head and neck, liver or kidney cancer. The input for sequencing was CD4+ or CD8+ T cells sorted from blood, taken in a trial of the OX40 agonist ivuxolimab. The genes are TRBV19 and TRBJ1-5, with D possibly TRBD1 on 5 matching bases. CDR3 nucleotide sequence: TGTGCCAGTAGTCCACTTAGGGACGGAAGCAATCAGCCCCAGCATTTT. This translates into CASSPLRDGSNQPQHF.